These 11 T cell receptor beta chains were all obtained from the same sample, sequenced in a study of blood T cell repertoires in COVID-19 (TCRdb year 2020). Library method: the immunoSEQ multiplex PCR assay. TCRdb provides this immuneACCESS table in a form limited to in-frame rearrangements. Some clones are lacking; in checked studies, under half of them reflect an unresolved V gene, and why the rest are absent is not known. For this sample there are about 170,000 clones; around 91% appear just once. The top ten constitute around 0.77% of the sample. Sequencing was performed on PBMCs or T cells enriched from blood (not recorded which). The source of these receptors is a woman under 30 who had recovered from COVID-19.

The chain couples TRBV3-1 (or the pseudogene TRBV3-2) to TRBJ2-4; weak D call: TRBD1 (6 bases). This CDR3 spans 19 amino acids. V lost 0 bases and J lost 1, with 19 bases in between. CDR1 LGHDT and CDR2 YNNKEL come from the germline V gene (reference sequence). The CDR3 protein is CASSQEKGPNQGAKNIQYF. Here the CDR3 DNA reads TGTGCCAGCAGCCAAGAGAAGGGGCCAAACCAGGGGGCCAAAAACATTCAGTACTTC.

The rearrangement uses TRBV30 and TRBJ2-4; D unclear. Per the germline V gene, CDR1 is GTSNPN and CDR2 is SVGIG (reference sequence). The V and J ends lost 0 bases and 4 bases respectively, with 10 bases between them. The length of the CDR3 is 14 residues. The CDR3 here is CAWSVLGAKNIQYF. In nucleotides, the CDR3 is TGTGCCTGGAGTGTACTTGGAGCAAAAAACATTCAGTACTTC. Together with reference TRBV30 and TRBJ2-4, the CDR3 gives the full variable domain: SQTIHQWPATLVQPVGSPLSLECTVEGTSNPNLYWYRQAAGRGLQLLFYSVGIGQISSEVPQNLSASRPQDRQFILSSKKLLLSDSGFYLCAWSVLGAKNIQYFGAGTRLSVL.

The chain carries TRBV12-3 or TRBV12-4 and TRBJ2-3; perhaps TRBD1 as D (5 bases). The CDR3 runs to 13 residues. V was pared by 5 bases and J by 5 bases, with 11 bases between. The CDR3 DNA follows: TGTGCCAGCAGTCCAAAACAGGTAGATACGCAGTATTTT. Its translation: CASSPKQVDTQYF.

This CDR3 is CASSTTGGGEKLFF. In DNA form, the CDR3 reads TGTGCCAGCAGTACCACAGGGGGGGGTGAAAAACTGTTTTTT. The chain uses TRBV28 and TRBJ1-4; 8 bases are a match to TRBD1. Germline V CDR1 and CDR2: MDHEN, SYDVKM. The junction had 6 bases not matched to a gene; V was cut back by 5 bases and J by 7 bases. This CDR3 is built from 14 residues.

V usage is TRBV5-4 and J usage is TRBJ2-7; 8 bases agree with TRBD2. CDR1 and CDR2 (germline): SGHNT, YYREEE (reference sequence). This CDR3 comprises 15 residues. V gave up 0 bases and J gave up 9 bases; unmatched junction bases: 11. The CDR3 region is CASSLAHSGTPLQYF. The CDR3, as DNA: TGTGCCAGCAGCTTGGCCCATAGCGGGACCCCCCTGCAGTACTTC.

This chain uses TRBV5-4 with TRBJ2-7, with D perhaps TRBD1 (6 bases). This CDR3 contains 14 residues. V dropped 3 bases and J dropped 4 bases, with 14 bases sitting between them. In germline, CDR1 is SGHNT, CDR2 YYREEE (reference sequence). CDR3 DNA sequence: TGTGCCAGCAGCTCCCCTTCGAGGGGGTACGAGCAGTACTTC. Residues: CASSSPSRGYEQYF. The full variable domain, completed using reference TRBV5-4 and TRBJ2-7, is ETGVTQSPTHLIKTRGQQVTLRCSSQSGHNTVSWYQQALGQGPQFIFQYYREEENGRGNFPPRFSGLQFPNYSSELNVNALELDDSALYLCASSSPSRGYEQYFGPGTRLTVT.

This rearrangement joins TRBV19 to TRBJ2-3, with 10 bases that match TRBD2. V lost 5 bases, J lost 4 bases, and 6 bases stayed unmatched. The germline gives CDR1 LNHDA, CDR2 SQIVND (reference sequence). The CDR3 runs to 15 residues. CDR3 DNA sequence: TGTGCCAGTAGTCTCCTAGCGGGAGACGCAGATACGCAGTATTTT. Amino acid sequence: CASSLLAGDADTQYF.

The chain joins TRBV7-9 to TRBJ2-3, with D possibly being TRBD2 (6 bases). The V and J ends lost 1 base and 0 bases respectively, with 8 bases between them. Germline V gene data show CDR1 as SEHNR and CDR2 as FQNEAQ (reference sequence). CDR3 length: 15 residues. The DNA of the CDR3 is TGTGCCAGCAGCTTAGGGACTACTAGCACAGATACGCAGTATTTT. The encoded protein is CASSLGTTSTDTQYF. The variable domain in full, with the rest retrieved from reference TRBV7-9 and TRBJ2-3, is DTGVSQNPRHKITKRGQNVTFRCDPISEHNRLYWYRQTLGQGPEFLTYFQNEAQLEKSRLLSDRFSAERPKGSFSTLEIQRTEQGDSAMYLCASSLGTTSTDTQYFGPGTRLTVL.

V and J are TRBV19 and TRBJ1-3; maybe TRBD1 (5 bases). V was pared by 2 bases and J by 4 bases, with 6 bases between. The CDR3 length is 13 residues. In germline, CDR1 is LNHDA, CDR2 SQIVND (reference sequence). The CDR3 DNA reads TGTGCCAGTAGTATAACAGGAGGAAACACCATATATTTT. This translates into CASSITGGNTIYF.

CDR3 in DNA: TGTGCCAGCAGTTCCCGGACAGGGAACCAAGAGACCCAGTACTTC. Amino acids: CASSSRTGNQETQYF. The rearrangement joins TRBV27 to TRBJ2-5; 8 bases map to TRBD1. The CDR3 totals 15 residues. V gave up 4 bases and J gave up 0 bases; unmatched junction bases: 4. The germline V gene encodes CDR1 MNHEY and CDR2 SMNVEV (reference sequence).

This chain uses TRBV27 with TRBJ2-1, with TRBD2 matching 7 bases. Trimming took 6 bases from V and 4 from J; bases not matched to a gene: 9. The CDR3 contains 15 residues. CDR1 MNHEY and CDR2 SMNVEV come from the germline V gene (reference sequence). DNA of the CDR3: TGTGCCAGCAGCTCCCTTGGCGGGAGTTACAATGAGCAGTTCTTC. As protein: CASSSLGGSYNEQFF.